The entry below gives a single TCR beta chain sequence along with its context. As originally analysed: The authors estimated nucleated cell counts from reference gene primer amplification. The repertoire was sequenced with immunoSEQ multiplex PCR; TCRdb's copy has only in-frame clones and lacks some. V and J calls and clone size are as listed in that table; D and trimming were resolved from the DNA. Seen here are 200,000 to 300,000 clones, more than 80% observed once, and the top ten hold around 6%. Germline V gene data show CDR1 as SEHNR and CDR2 as FQNEAQ (reference sequence). The ends were cut back, 7 bases at V and 1 base at J, with 21 bases in the middle. The CDR3 is 17 residues long. This sample is drawn from a study of blood T cell repertoires in COVID-19. On the study more broadly: The United States, Italy and Spain provided the acute and convalescent COVID-19 samples. Sample material is recorded as cDNA or gDNA derived from T cells, B-cell-depleted T cells, or PBMCs.

The sequenced sample was peripheral blood. J is TRBJ2-3 and V is TRBV7-9, with a tentative D call TRBD1 (6 bases). The clonotype was recovered from a human donor in a cohort sampled during active COVID-19. CDR3 bases: TGTGCCAGCACCTCTCCGACAGGACAGTATGGCACAGATACGCAGTATTTT. The encoded protein is CASTSPTGQYGTDTQYF.